Listed below are T cell receptor beta chains from one sample, sequenced in a study of blood T cell repertoires in COVID-19. TCRdb keeps only in-frame clones here, not all; method: immunoSEQ multiplex PCR. The sample records a few hundred thousand clones, about 90% being singletons. The specimen sequenced was PBMCs or T cells enriched from blood (not recorded which). These receptor sequences come from a woman aged 25-40 years who had recovered from COVID-19. The CDR3 runs from the conserved cysteine through the conserved F or W. D genes are given only for firm matches. The size of a clone is reported for some rows only, either as once, few or many, or as a class for expanded clones.

v_gene	j_gene	abundance	len	d_gene	CDR3nt	CDR3aa
TRBV4-2	TRBJ2-1	NA	15	TRBD2	TGTGCCAGCAGCCTCGGGACTAGCGCTAACAATGAGCAGTTCTTC	CASSLGTSANNEQFF
TRBV7-9	TRBJ2-7	NA	16	TRBD2	TGTGCCAGCAGCTTAGGCGGGACTAGCGAGCCCTACGAGCAGTACTTC	CASSLGGTSEPYEQYF
TRBV6-2/TRBV6-3	TRBJ2-7	NA	15	TRBD2	TGTGCCAGCAGTTCCGGGACTAGCGGATCCTACGAGCAGTACTTC	CASSSGTSGSYEQYF
TRBV11-2	TRBJ1-3	NA	15	NA	TGTGCCAGCAGCCCCCGCGTTTCGGTGGTGAACACCATATATTTT	CASSPRVSVVNTIYF
TRBV5-4	TRBJ2-6	NA	14	NA	TGTGCCAGCCGTAGCAACTCTGGGGCCAACGTCCTGACTTTC	CASRSNSGANVLTF
TRBV6-4	TRBJ2-5	NA	17	NA	TGTGCCGCGAGACTCGGGGTTCGGGGGGCCTACCTAGAGACCCAGTACTTC	CAARLGVRGAYLETQYF
TRBV5-6	TRBJ2-1	once	16	NA	TGTGCCAGCAGCTTGAGCGGACGAAGCTCCTACAATGAGCAGTTCTTC	CASSLSGRSSYNEQFF
TRBV19	TRBJ2-7	once	15	TRBD1	TGTGCCAGTAGTATAGAACTACAGGGGTACGACGAGCAGTACTTC	CASSIELQGYDEQYF
TRBV15	TRBJ1-2	NA	16	TRBD1	TGTGCCACCAGCAGAGAGGCAGGGGGGTTTTACTATGGCTACACCTTC	CATSREAGGFYYGYTF
TRBV5-1	TRBJ1-6	NA	17	TRBD1	TGCGCCAGCAGCTTGACAGGGGGCGCTTCCTATAATTCACCCCTCCACTTT	CASSLTGGASYNSPLHF
TRBV28	TRBJ2-1	NA	14	TRBD2	TGTGCCAGGGGCAACGCTAGCGGTTACAATGAGCAGTTCTTC	CARGNASGYNEQFF
TRBV6-5	TRBJ2-7	NA	12	NA	TGTGCCTGCGGAGGGGGGGCTGTCGAGCAGTACTTC	CACGGGAVEQYF
TRBV7-9	TRBJ2-5	NA	17	TRBD1	TGTGCCAGCAGCTTAGCAAAACAGGGGACCCTCCAAGAGACCCAGTACTTC	CASSLAKQGTLQETQYF
TRBV2	TRBJ2-7	NA	11	NA	TGTGCCAGCAGTGGTAGCTACGAGCAGTACTTC	CASSGSYEQYF
TRBV5-4	TRBJ2-7	NA	16	TRBD1	TGTGCCAGCAGCTTGGGCGGACAGGGGGCGCGAGACGAGCAGTACTTC	CASSLGGQGARDEQYF
TRBV5-5	TRBJ1-2	NA	14	NA	TGTGCCAGCAGCTTGAACGCCGCGGGGGATGGCTACACCTTC	CASSLNAAGDGYTF
TRBV7-2	TRBJ2-1	NA	15	TRBD2	TGTGCCAGCAGCTCGGGACTAGCGGGATTATATGAGCAGTTCTTC	CASSSGLAGLYEQFF
TRBV28	TRBJ1-3	NA	16	NA	TGTGCCAGCAGTCGCCGGGTCGCTATCTCTGGAAACACCATATATTTT	CASSRRVAISGNTIYF
TRBV19	TRBJ2-7	NA	18	TRBD1	TGTGCCAGTAGTATAAGTCGGGGGACAGGGGCAAACCCCTACGAGCAGTACTTC	CASSISRGTGANPYEQYF
TRBV2	TRBJ2-1	NA	15	TRBD2	TGTGCCAGCAGTCCGAGGGTACTAGCGGTCAATGAGCAGTTCTTC	CASSPRVLAVNEQFF
TRBV24-1	TRBJ2-1	NA	20	TRBD1	TGTGCCACCACCTCCCAGGGGGCGCTTGTATTCTCCGGACCTTACAATGAGCAGTTCTTC	CATTSQGALVFSGPYNEQFF
TRBV11-2	TRBJ2-5	NA	14	TRBD2	TGTGCCAGCAGCTTAGATAGCGGGTCGCAGACCCAGTACTTC	CASSLDSGSQTQYF
TRBV19	TRBJ1-2	NA	12	NA	TGTGCCAGTGCGGCCAGTAACTATGGCTACACCTTC	CASAASNYGYTF
TRBV6-6	TRBJ2-7	once	15	TRBD1	TGTGCCAGCAGTTACGACAGGGGACCTTCCTACGAGCAGTACTTC	CASSYDRGPSYEQYF
TRBV19	TRBJ1-6	NA	12	NA	TGTGCCTCCCGACAGGCCAATTCACCCCTCCACTTT	CASRQANSPLHF
TRBV28	TRBJ2-5	once	17	NA	TGTGCCAGCAGTTTATGGGGGGCAGGGTCTCCAGAGGAGACCCAGTACTTC	CASSLWGAGSPEETQYF
TRBV29-1	TRBJ2-7	NA	14	TRBD2	TGCAGCGCGGTGGGACTAGCGGGAGTGCGTGAGCAGTACTTC	CSAVGLAGVREQYF
TRBV7-7	TRBJ2-2	many	16	TRBD2	TGTGCTAGCAGCTTAGCGGGAGCGGTCAACACCGGGGAGCTGTTTTTT	CASSLAGAVNTGELFF
TRBV5-1	TRBJ2-1	NA	18	TRBD2	TGCGCCAGCAGCTCGACTACCTCAAGCGGGGGGGTTTACAATGAGCAGTTCTTC	CASSSTTSSGGVYNEQFF
TRBV2	TRBJ1-5	NA	14	NA	TGTGCCAGCAGCGCTTCTATCAGCAATCAGCCCCAGCATTTT	CASSASISNQPQHF
TRBV7-9	TRBJ1-1	NA	14	NA	TGTGCCAGCAGCCAACAGGGTGCAGAACCAGCAGCTTTCTTT	CASSQQGAEPAAFF
TRBV4-1	TRBJ2-7	NA	15	TRBD1	TGCGCCAGCAGCCAAAATCCGGGACAGGGCTACGAGCAGTACTTC	CASSQNPGQGYEQYF
TRBV23-1	TRBJ1-4	few	15	NA	TGCGCCAGCAGTCCTCTGGACAGCCTCAATGAAAAACTGTTTTTT	CASSPLDSLNEKLFF
TRBV5-1	TRBJ1-4	NA	15	TRBD1	TGCGCCAGCAGCTTTACAGGGGTTGCTAATGAAAAACTGTTTTTT	CASSFTGVANEKLFF
TRBV6-6	TRBJ2-7	NA	16	NA	TGTGCCAGCAGTTCCCATCTCGGCAGGGGAAGTAACGAGCAGTACTTC	CASSSHLGRGSNEQYF
TRBV19	TRBJ1-1	NA	15	NA	TGTGCCAGTAGTATATCAGGTTCAAGTAATGCTGAAGCTTTCTTT	CASSISGSSNAEAFF
TRBV12-3/TRBV12-4	TRBJ2-1	NA	13	NA	TGTGCCAGCAAAGAGGGGGTTAGGAATGAGCAGTTCTTC	CASKEGVRNEQFF
TRBV20-1	TRBJ2-2	NA	14	TRBD1	TGCAGTGCTAGTCGACAGGGGAACACCGGGGAGCTGTTTTTT	CSASRQGNTGELFF
TRBV5-1	TRBJ2-5	NA	14	TRBD1	TGCGCCAGCAGCTCGCACAGGGGGCCGGAGACCCAGTACTTC	CASSSHRGPETQYF
TRBV11-2	TRBJ2-3	NA	15	NA	TGTGCCAGCAGCTCGGGCTGGGGCCAGAGAGATACGCAGTATTTT	CASSSGWGQRDTQYF
TRBV3-1/TRBV3-2	TRBJ2-7	few	13	NA	TGTGCCAGCAGCCAACAGGGGCAACTGGAGCAGTACTTC	CASSQQGQLEQYF
TRBV28	TRBJ1-2	NA	14	TRBD1	TGTGCCAGCAGTTTTCCAGGGGGCGACTATGGCTACACCTTC	CASSFPGGDYGYTF
TRBV7-9	TRBJ2-3	NA	14	TRBD2	TGTGCCACCCAGGGACTAGCGGGAGGAGATACGCAGTATTTT	CATQGLAGGDTQYF
TRBV2	TRBJ1-5	NA	15	TRBD1	TGTGCCAGCAGTAAGGACAGGGCTCTCAATCAGCCCCAGCATTTT	CASSKDRALNQPQHF
TRBV28	TRBJ1-2	once	12	NA	TGTGCCAGCAGCCGAGTCAAATCCAGAGGAACCTTC	CASSRVKSRGTF
TRBV15	TRBJ2-7	NA	14	TRBD2	TGTGCCACCAGCAGAGCTGCGGGGGCCTACGAGCAGTACTTC	CATSRAAGAYEQYF
TRBV6-5	TRBJ2-5	NA	15	TRBD2	TGTGCCAGCAGTTCTAGCGGGGGGGTTCAAGAGACCCAGTACTTC	CASSSSGGVQETQYF
TRBV7-3	TRBJ2-5	NA	13	NA	TGTGCCAGCAGCTTTAGTAGCCAAGAGACCCAGTACTTC	CASSFSSQETQYF
TRBV5-4	TRBJ2-2	NA	15	TRBD1	TGTGCCAGCAGCTTGGCACAGGGGGCTGGCGGGGAGCTGTTTTTT	CASSLAQGAGGELFF
TRBV5-1	TRBJ2-5	NA	10	NA	TGCGCCAGCCGCGGGGAGACCCAGTACTTC	CASRGETQYF
TRBV9	TRBJ1-1	NA	14	NA	TGTGCCAGCAGCGTAACGGGTTTGAACACTGAAGCTTTCTTT	CASSVTGLNTEAFF
TRBV29-1	TRBJ2-3	NA	15	TRBD2	TGCAGCGTTGGTAGGCTAGCGGGGGGGACAGATACGCAGTATTTT	CSVGRLAGGTDTQYF
TRBV7-9	TRBJ2-1	NA	12	NA	TGTGCCAGCAGCCAGAAGGACTATGAGCAGTTCTTC	CASSQKDYEQFF
TRBV19	TRBJ1-5	NA	15	TRBD1	TGTGCCAGTAGTATACAAACAGGGGGCAATCAGCCCCAGCATTTT	CASSIQTGGNQPQHF
TRBV2	TRBJ2-7	NA	13	TRBD1	TGTGCCAGCGATGGACAGGGGGCCTACGAGCAGTACTTC	CASDGQGAYEQYF